This T cell receptor beta chain emerged from a study of blood T cell repertoires in COVID-19. Study summary: The origin of the acute and convalescent COVID-19 samples was the United States, Italy and Spain. PBMCs, B-cell-depleted T cells, or T cells provided the cDNA or gDNA that made up the material.

Libraries were prepared by immunoSEQ multiplex PCR; TCRdb keeps only in-frame clonotypes and omits some of them. In the table there are 250,000 to 300,000 clones, around 86% of which are singletons. The study recruited people aged about 18 to 89 years across about two dozen US areas. Participants were placed into cohorts based on the clinical history they reported. CDR1 and CDR2 (germline): SNHLY, FYNNEI. This CDR3 has 14 residues. J was trimmed by 5 bases and V by 6 bases; bases with no gene match: 5. The sample taken for sequencing was PBMCs or T cells enriched from blood (not recorded which). The sequence came from a man younger than 30 who had recovered from COVID-19. This chain uses TRBV2 with TRBJ1-4, with TRBD1 identical over 8 bases. The CDR3 DNA reads as TGTGCCAGCAGCGCGACAGGGGTAAATGAAAAACTGTTTTTT. As protein: CASSATGVNEKLFF.